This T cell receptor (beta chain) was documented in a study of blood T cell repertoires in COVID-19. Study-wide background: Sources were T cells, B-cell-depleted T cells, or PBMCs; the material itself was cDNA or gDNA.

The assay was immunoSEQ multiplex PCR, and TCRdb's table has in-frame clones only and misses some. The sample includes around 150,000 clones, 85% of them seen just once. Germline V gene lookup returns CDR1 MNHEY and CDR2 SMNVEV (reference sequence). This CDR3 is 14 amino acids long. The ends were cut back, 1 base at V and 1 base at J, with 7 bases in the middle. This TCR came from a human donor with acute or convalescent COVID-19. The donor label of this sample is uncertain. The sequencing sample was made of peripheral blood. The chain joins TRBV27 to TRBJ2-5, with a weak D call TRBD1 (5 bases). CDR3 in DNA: TGTGCCAGCAGTTTATTGCAGGGCCAAGAGACCCAGTACTTC. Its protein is CASSLLQGQETQYF.